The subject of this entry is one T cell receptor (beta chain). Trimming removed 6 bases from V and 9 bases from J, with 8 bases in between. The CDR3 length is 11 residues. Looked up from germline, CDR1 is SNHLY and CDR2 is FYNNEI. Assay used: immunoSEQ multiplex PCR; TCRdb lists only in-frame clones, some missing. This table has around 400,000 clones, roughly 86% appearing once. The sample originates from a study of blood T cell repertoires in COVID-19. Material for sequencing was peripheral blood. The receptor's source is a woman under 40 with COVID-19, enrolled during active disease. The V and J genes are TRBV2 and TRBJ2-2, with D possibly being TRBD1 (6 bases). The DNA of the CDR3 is TGTGCCAGCAGACAGGGTTGGGAGCTGTTTTTT. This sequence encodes CASRQGWELFF. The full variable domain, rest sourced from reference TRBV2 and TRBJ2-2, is EPEVTQTPSHQVTQMGQEVILRCVPISNHLYFYWYRQILGQKVEFLVSFYNNEISEKSEIFDDQFSVERPDGSNFTLKIRSTKLEDSAMYFCASRQGWELFFGEGSRLTVL.